These T cell receptor beta chains were read from a single sample in a study of T cell changes during pregnancy in multiple sclerosis. Assay: immunoSEQ multiplex PCR; the TCRdb copy retains only in-frame clones and omits some. The top ten hold roughly 1.2% of the sample, which has fewer than 60,000 clones, more than 90% seen once. This specimen was peripheral blood, taken after pregnancy. These receptors were collected from a female donor in good health, enrolled as a control in a pregnancy study. Both conserved end residues are part of each CDR3. Fields, in order: D gene, J gene, V gene, clone size, CDR3 DNA, CDR3 protein. A D gene is named only where the DNA matches it firmly. A row's size may be missing; if present it is once, few, many or a size class.

d_gene: TRBD1
j_gene: TRBJ1-5
v_gene: TRBV9
abundance: -
CDR3nt: TGTGCCAGCAGCACGGGACAGAATAATCAGCCCCAGCATTTT
CDR3aa: CASSTGQNNQPQHF

d_gene: TRBD1
j_gene: TRBJ2-4
v_gene: TRBV7-2
abundance: once
CDR3nt: TGTGCCAGCAGTCAGGACAGGGGTCAAAACATTCAGTACTTC
CDR3aa: CASSQDRGQNIQYF

d_gene: TRBD2
j_gene: TRBJ2-7
v_gene: TRBV27
abundance: -
CDR3nt: TGTGCCAGCAGCGGGACTAGCGGGAAGTACGAGCAGTACTTC
CDR3aa: CASSGTSGKYEQYF

d_gene: -
j_gene: TRBJ2-7
v_gene: TRBV6-5
abundance: -
CDR3nt: TGTGCCAGCAGCGAGACGGGTACCTACGAGCAGTACTTC
CDR3aa: CASSETGTYEQYF

d_gene: TRBD1
j_gene: TRBJ2-7
v_gene: TRBV5-4
abundance: -
CDR3nt: TGTGCCAGCAGTAACCGGGTCCGGACAGGTCACTCCTACGAGCAGTACTTC
CDR3aa: CASSNRVRTGHSYEQYF

d_gene: -
j_gene: TRBJ1-1
v_gene: TRBV27
abundance: -
CDR3nt: TGTGCCAGCACCCTAAGGGGGGGGCGAGGGACCACTGAAGCTTTCTTT
CDR3aa: CASTLRGGRGTTEAFF

d_gene: TRBD1
j_gene: TRBJ1-2
v_gene: TRBV5-4
abundance: once
CDR3nt: TGTGCCAGCAGCGCGGACAGGGGCTATGGCTACACCTTC
CDR3aa: CASSADRGYGYTF

d_gene: TRBD1
j_gene: TRBJ1-1
v_gene: TRBV5-1
abundance: -
CDR3nt: TGCGCCAGCAGACGACAGGGGGCGAACACTGAAGCTTTCTTT
CDR3aa: CASRRQGANTEAFF

d_gene: TRBD1
j_gene: TRBJ1-1
v_gene: TRBV27
abundance: -
CDR3nt: TGTGCCAGCAGTCAGGACAGGGGGCGAACTGAAGCTTTCTTT
CDR3aa: CASSQDRGRTEAFF

d_gene: TRBD1
j_gene: TRBJ1-6
v_gene: TRBV7-9
abundance: -
CDR3nt: TGTGCCAGCAGCTGGACAGGCGGAAATTCACCCCTCCACTTT
CDR3aa: CASSWTGGNSPLHF

d_gene: -
j_gene: TRBJ2-3
v_gene: TRBV4-1
abundance: -
CDR3nt: TGCGCCAGCAGCCCCCAACTGGGGGGTTGGGCAGATACGCAGTATTTT
CDR3aa: CASSPQLGGWADTQYF

d_gene: TRBD1
j_gene: TRBJ2-1
v_gene: TRBV7-2
abundance: once
CDR3nt: TGTGCCAGCAGCTCGAGCGGGACAGGGGGTAAGAATGAGCAGTTCTTC
CDR3aa: CASSSSGTGGKNEQFF

d_gene: -
j_gene: TRBJ1-3
v_gene: TRBV7-8
abundance: once
CDR3nt: TGTGCCAGCAGCTTTACAGGGACTGGAAACACCATATATTTT
CDR3aa: CASSFTGTGNTIYF

d_gene: -
j_gene: TRBJ1-4
v_gene: TRBV5-4
abundance: -
CDR3nt: TGTGCCAGCAGCTTGTTACCGGGTGAAAAACTGTTTTTT
CDR3aa: CASSLLPGEKLFF

d_gene: -
j_gene: TRBJ1-1
v_gene: TRBV19
abundance: -
CDR3nt: TGTGCCAGTAGTATAGTGCAGGGGCAAACTGAAGCTTTCTTT
CDR3aa: CASSIVQGQTEAFF

d_gene: -
j_gene: TRBJ2-1
v_gene: TRBV5-1
abundance: -
CDR3nt: TGCGCCAGCAGATTACAGTTGAGTGGGGAGCAGTTCTTC
CDR3aa: CASRLQLSGEQFF

d_gene: -
j_gene: TRBJ1-2
v_gene: TRBV6-6
abundance: -
CDR3nt: TGTGCCAGCAGTTACCGGGGGGAAAGGGGCTATGGCTACACCTTC
CDR3aa: CASSYRGERGYGYTF

d_gene: -
j_gene: TRBJ2-2
v_gene: TRBV6-4
abundance: -
CDR3nt: TGTGCCAGCAGTACATCTGCAGGCCGAACCGGGGAGCTGTTTTTT
CDR3aa: CASSTSAGRTGELFF

d_gene: -
j_gene: TRBJ2-5
v_gene: TRBV28
abundance: -
CDR3nt: TGTGCCAGCAGTCTCCGGACTGTTGAAGAGACCCAGTACTTC
CDR3aa: CASSLRTVEETQYF

d_gene: TRBD2
j_gene: TRBJ2-1
v_gene: TRBV29-1
abundance: once
CDR3nt: TGCAGGGGGACTAGCGGGATGGGGTTGGAGTTCTTC
CDR3aa: CRGTSGMGLEFF

d_gene: -
j_gene: TRBJ2-3
v_gene: TRBV27
abundance: -
CDR3nt: TGTGCCAGCAGTTTGGTGGGGGGATCAGATACGCAGTATTTT
CDR3aa: CASSLVGGSDTQYF

d_gene: -
j_gene: TRBJ2-7
v_gene: TRBV25-1
abundance: -
CDR3nt: TGTGCCAGCAGTGACCCGGACACTGCAAGGTTCGAGCAGTACTTC
CDR3aa: CASSDPDTARFEQYF

d_gene: TRBD1
j_gene: TRBJ2-1
v_gene: TRBV11-2
abundance: -
CDR3nt: TGTGCCAGCAGTCAAAAGAGGGGGCTAACCAATGAGCAGTTCTTC
CDR3aa: CASSQKRGLTNEQFF

d_gene: -
j_gene: TRBJ1-2
v_gene: TRBV7-6
abundance: -
CDR3nt: TGTGCCAGCAGCTTAGGGGAGACAGGTTCCGCTACCTATGGCTACACCTTC
CDR3aa: CASSLGETGSATYGYTF

d_gene: TRBD1
j_gene: TRBJ1-4
v_gene: TRBV28
abundance: -
CDR3nt: TGTGCCAGCAGTATCGGACAGGGGACTAATGAAAAACTGTTTTTT
CDR3aa: CASSIGQGTNEKLFF

d_gene: -
j_gene: TRBJ1-2
v_gene: TRBV15
abundance: once
CDR3nt: TGTGCCACCAGCAGAGAGGTCCAGGTCTATGGCTACACCTTC
CDR3aa: CATSREVQVYGYTF

d_gene: -
j_gene: TRBJ2-4
v_gene: TRBV5-4
abundance: -
CDR3nt: TGTGCCAGCAGCCTACCAGGGGCGGCCAAAAACATTCAGTACTTC
CDR3aa: CASSLPGAAKNIQYF

d_gene: -
j_gene: TRBJ2-7
v_gene: TRBV5-4
abundance: -
CDR3nt: TGTGCCAGCAGCCCGGGGTCCCTCCCGATGGACGAGCAGTACTTC
CDR3aa: CASSPGSLPMDEQYF

d_gene: -
j_gene: TRBJ2-7
v_gene: TRBV7-2
abundance: -
CDR3nt: TGTGCCAGCAGCTCTACCCCTCCTGGGCAGGGATTCTACGAGCAGTACTTC
CDR3aa: CASSSTPPGQGFYEQYF